The following is a T cell receptor (beta chain) sequence with its context. Looked up from germline, CDR1 is SNHLY and CDR2 is FYNNEI. The CDR3 contains 13 residues. The V and J ends lost 7 bases and 0 bases respectively, with 9 bases between them. Here immunoSEQ multiplex PCR was the method, and the copy in TCRdb shows in-frame clones only, minus some. Seen here are approximately 40,000 clones, under 95% observed once, and the top ten hold 2.3%. The data originate from a study of graft-versus-host responses after intestinal transplantation. V gene TRBV2 combines with J gene TRBJ1-1; no reliable D call. Sequences were derived from PBMCs, sampled 300 to 320 days after intestinal transplant. The sequence was collected from a human patient who received an intestinal transplant, so some T cells may come from the graft donor. The CDR3 DNA is TGTGCCAGCACTGAGGACGTGAACACTGAAGCTTTCTTT. It yields the protein CASTEDVNTEAFF.